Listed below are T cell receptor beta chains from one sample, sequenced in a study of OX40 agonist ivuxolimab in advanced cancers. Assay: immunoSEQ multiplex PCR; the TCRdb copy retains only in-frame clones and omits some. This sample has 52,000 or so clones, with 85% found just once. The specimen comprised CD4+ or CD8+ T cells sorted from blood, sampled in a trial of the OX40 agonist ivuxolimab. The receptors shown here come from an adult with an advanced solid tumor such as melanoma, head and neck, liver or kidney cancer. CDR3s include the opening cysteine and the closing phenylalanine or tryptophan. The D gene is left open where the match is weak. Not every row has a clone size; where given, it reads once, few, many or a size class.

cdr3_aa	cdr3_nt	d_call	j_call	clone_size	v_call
CASSYLQPLGNSPLHF	TGTGCCAGCAGTTACTTACAGCCACTGGGGAATTCACCCCTCCACTTT	-	TRBJ1-6	-	TRBV6-6
CASRKARTGELFF	TGTGCCAGCAGAAAGGCTAGGACCGGGGAGCTGTTTTTT	-	TRBJ2-2	-	TRBV6-5
CASRQGEGYGYTF	TGTGCCAGCAGACAGGGAGAAGGGTATGGCTACACCTTC	-	TRBJ1-2	-	TRBV6-6
CASSLVGVGTEAFF	TGCGCCAGCAGCTTGGTGGGGGTAGGCACTGAAGCTTTCTTT	-	TRBJ1-1	few	TRBV5-1
CASTRTGFGDQPQHF	TGTGCCAGCACCCGGACAGGGTTCGGGGATCAGCCCCAGCATTTT	TRBD1	TRBJ1-5	-	TRBV7-9
CASSYGGGQETQYF	TGTGCCAGCAGTTATGGCGGGGGCCAAGAGACCCAGTACTTC	TRBD2	TRBJ2-5	once	TRBV7-9
CASSQTSGRYNEQFF	TGTGCCAGCAGCCAGACTAGCGGGAGATACAATGAGCAGTTCTTC	TRBD2	TRBJ2-1	-	TRBV6-6
CSASPTEEAFF	TGCAGTGCTAGTCCAACAGAGGAAGCTTTCTTT	-	TRBJ1-1	-	TRBV20-1
CARTGGDGNGYTF	TGTGCCCGGACAGGGGGCGATGGGAATGGCTACACCTTC	TRBD1	TRBJ1-2	-	TRBV30
CAWSAIRRGEQYF	TGTGCCTGGAGTGCAATACGTCGGGGGGAGCAGTACTTC	-	TRBJ2-7	-	TRBV30
CASSRTGADRYTF	TGTGCCAGCAGTCGGACAGGGGCGGATCGCTACACCTTC	TRBD1	TRBJ1-2	-	TRBV6-5
CASSANRGTEAFF	TGTGCCAGCAGTGCTAACCGGGGCACTGAAGCTTTCTTT	-	TRBJ1-1	-	TRBV6-4
CASSSGTGAGNTIYF	TGCGCCAGCAGCTCCGGGACAGGGGCTGGAAACACCATATATTTT	TRBD1	TRBJ1-3	-	TRBV5-1
CASSLGRTEAFF	TGCGCCAGCAGCTTGGGTCGCACTGAAGCTTTCTTT	-	TRBJ1-1	-	TRBV5-1
CASSSQAQETQYF	TGTGCCAGCAGTTCGCAGGCCCAGGAGACCCAGTACTTC	-	TRBJ2-5	few	TRBV6-1
CASSFLPTGDNTGELFF	TGCGCCAGCAGCTTTTTACCGACAGGGGACAACACCGGGGAGCTGTTTTTT	TRBD1	TRBJ2-2	many	TRBV5-1
CASSLEGSLSYTF	TGTGCCAGCAGCTTAGAGGGGAGTTTGAGCTACACCTTC	-	TRBJ1-2	-	TRBV7-9
CASSSTWVGYEQYF	TGTGCCAGTAGTAGTACTTGGGTTGGTTACGAGCAGTACTTC	-	TRBJ2-7	-	TRBV19
CASTPGTGFYEQYF	TGTGCCAGCACCCCCGGGACAGGCTTCTACGAGCAGTACTTC	TRBD1	TRBJ2-7	-	TRBV27
CASSYSSNSNTQYF	TGTGCCAGCAGTTACTCGAGTAACAGCAATACGCAGTATTTT	-	TRBJ2-3	-	TRBV6-6
CASSEGSGGNQPQHF	TGTGCCAGCAGTGAAGGTTCAGGGGGCAATCAGCCCCAGCATTTT	-	TRBJ1-5	-	TRBV10-3
CASRSGRANTEAFF	TGCGCCAGCAGATCCGGGAGGGCGAACACTGAAGCTTTCTTT	-	TRBJ1-1	-	TRBV5-1
CASSVGRNSGNTIYF	TGTGCCAGCAGCGTGGGACGGAACTCTGGAAACACCATATATTTT	-	TRBJ1-3	-	TRBV5-4
CATESGTGVDEQYF	TGTGCCACGGAATCCGGGACAGGGGTCGACGAGCAGTACTTC	TRBD1	TRBJ2-7	once	TRBV10-3
CSGREGHGYTF	TGCAGCGGGAGGGAGGGGCACGGCTACACCTTC	-	TRBJ1-2	-	TRBV29-1
CASTRSDDQETQYF	TGTGCCAGTACCCGTTCGGACGACCAAGAGACCCAGTACTTC	-	TRBJ2-5	-	TRBV19
CASSLTTGASTDTQYF	TGTGCCAGCAGCTTAACGACAGGGGCTAGCACAGATACGCAGTATTTT	TRBD1	TRBJ2-3	-	TRBV7-3
CASSSRLQPNYGYTF	TGTGCCAGCAGCTCTCGGCTACAGCCTAACTATGGCTACACCTTC	-	TRBJ1-2	-	TRBV11-2
CSVAENPGQPQHF	TGCAGCGTTGCGGAGAATCCGGGGCAGCCCCAGCATTTT	-	TRBJ1-5	-	TRBV29-1
CATSLAGRKTHTQSF	TGTGCCACCAGTTTAGCGGGGCGGAAGACACATACGCAGTCTTTT	TRBD2	TRBJ2-3	-	TRBV7-3
CASSAPGTEYREQYF	TGCGCCAGCAGCGCACCCGGGACTGAGTACCGCGAGCAGTACTTC	-	TRBJ2-7	-	TRBV5-1
CAWSTGYEQYF	TGTGCCTGGAGTACGGGGTACGAGCAGTACTTC	-	TRBJ2-7	-	TRBV30
CASSAELLVSGPPLNEQYF	TGCGCCAGCAGCGCAGAACTACTAGTCAGCGGGCCACCTCTAAACGAGCAGTACTTC	-	TRBJ2-7	few	TRBV10-1
CASSPLGAGNTGELFF	TGCGCCAGCAGCCCCCTCGGCGCGGGAAACACCGGGGAGCTGTTTTTT	-	TRBJ2-2	once	TRBV5-1
CASSLNGGKFQAFF	TGTGCCAGCAGCTTAAACGGGGGGAAGTTCCAAGCTTTCTTT	-	TRBJ1-1	-	TRBV7-3
CASSLAWGNSNQPQHF	TGTGCCAGCAGCTTAGCGTGGGGGAATAGCAATCAGCCCCAGCATTTT	-	TRBJ1-5	-	TRBV7-8
CASSHNRVGTGELFF	TGTGCCAGCAGCCACAACCGGGTTGGCACCGGGGAGCTGTTTTTT	-	TRBJ2-2	-	TRBV6-6
CASSPGTGGQATQYF	TGCGCCAGCAGCCCAGGGACAGGAGGGCAGGCGACCCAGTACTTC	TRBD1	TRBJ2-5	-	TRBV5-1
CASSPLFLQGNTEAFF	TGTGCCAGCTCACCCTTATTTCTGCAGGGGAACACTGAAGCTTTCTTT	-	TRBJ1-1	-	TRBV18
CASSRGLTSGSYEQFF	TGCGCCAGCAGCCGGGGGTTGACTAGCGGGAGCTATGAGCAGTTCTTC	TRBD2	TRBJ2-1	-	TRBV5-1
CASRLPSTDTQYF	TGTGCCAGCAGACTACCAAGCACAGATACGCAGTATTTT	-	TRBJ2-3	-	TRBV6-5
CASSFGNFDGDIQYF	TGCGCCAGCAGCTTTGGCAACTTCGATGGGGACATTCAGTACTTC	-	TRBJ2-4	-	TRBV5-1
CASTTGPGGTGELFF	TGCGCCAGCACAACGGGGCCAGGGGGCACCGGGGAGCTGTTTTTT	TRBD1	TRBJ2-2	-	TRBV5-1
CAGSAGGPGVSAGANVLTF	TGTGCCGGGTCCGCGGGGGGACCAGGGGTAAGCGCTGGGGCCAACGTCCTGACTTTC	TRBD2	TRBJ2-6	-	TRBV19
CASSQTRNTEAFF	TGTGCCAGCTCACAGACAAGAAACACTGAAGCTTTCTTT	-	TRBJ1-1	-	TRBV18
CASSRTGSEEKLFF	TGCGCCAGCAGCCGGACGGGATCGGAGGAAAAACTGTTTTTT	-	TRBJ1-4	-	TRBV5-1